This T cell receptor beta chain was sequenced in a study of vaccination and CD4 T cells after COVID-19. The overall study: Cellular stimulation was performed using overlapping spike peptides derived from SARS-CoV-2, HCoV-NL63, HCoV-OC43 and HCoV-229E.

Concerning this clonotype: The antigen remains unidentified.

Specified treatment: approximately 9-day PBMC culture with coronavirus spike peptide pools or control peptides (ViraFEST assay). TCR sequencing followed the expansion of antigen-specific T cells with peptide pools in ViraFEST. Once obtained from cultured CD4+ T cells, the DNA was sequenced using the Oncomine TCR Beta short-read assay. Using its own MiXCR run on the PCR reads, TCRdb lists one record per CDR3 protein. The sample has more than 13,000 distinct CDR3 sequences; 20% to 25% are singletons. V lost 6 bases and J lost 9, with 12 bases in between. The CDR3 runs to 12 residues. The germline V gene encodes CDR1 DFQATT and CDR2 SNEGSKA (reference sequence).

This clonotype was sampled from a human donor with COVID-19. Sequencing was done on a sample of cultured CD4+ T cells from blood. This sequence joins TRBV20-1 and TRBJ2-6; D may be TRBD2 (5 bases). Here the CDR3 reads CSARRGVNVLTF. The CDR3 coding sequence is TGCAGTGCCCGCCGGGGTGTCAACGTCCTGACTTTC.